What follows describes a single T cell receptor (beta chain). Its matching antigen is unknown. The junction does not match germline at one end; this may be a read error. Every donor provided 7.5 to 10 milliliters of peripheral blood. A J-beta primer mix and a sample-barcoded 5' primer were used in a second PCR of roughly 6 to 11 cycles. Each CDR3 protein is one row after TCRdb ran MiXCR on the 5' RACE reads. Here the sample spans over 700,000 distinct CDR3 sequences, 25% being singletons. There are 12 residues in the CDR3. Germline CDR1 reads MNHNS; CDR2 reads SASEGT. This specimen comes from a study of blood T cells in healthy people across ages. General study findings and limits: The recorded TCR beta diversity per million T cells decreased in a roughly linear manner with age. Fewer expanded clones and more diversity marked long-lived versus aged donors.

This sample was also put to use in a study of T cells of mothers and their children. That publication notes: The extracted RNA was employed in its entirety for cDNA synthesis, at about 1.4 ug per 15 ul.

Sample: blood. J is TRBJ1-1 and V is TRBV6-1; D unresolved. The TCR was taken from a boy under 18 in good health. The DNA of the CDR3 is TGTGCCAGCAGTGGGACGAACCCTGAAGCTTTCTTT. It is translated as CASSGTNPEAFF.